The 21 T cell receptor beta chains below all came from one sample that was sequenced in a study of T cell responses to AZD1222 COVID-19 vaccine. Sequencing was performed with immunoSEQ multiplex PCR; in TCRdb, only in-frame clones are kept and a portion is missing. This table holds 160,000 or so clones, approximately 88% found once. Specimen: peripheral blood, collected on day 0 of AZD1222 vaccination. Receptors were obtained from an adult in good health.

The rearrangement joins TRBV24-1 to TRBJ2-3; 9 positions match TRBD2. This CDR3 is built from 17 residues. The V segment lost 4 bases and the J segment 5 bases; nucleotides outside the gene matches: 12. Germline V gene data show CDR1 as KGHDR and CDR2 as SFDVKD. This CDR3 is CATSDSVGGGAKDTQYF. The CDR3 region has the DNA TGTGCCACCAGTGACTCCGTGGGCGGGGGGGCGAAAGATACGCAGTATTTT.

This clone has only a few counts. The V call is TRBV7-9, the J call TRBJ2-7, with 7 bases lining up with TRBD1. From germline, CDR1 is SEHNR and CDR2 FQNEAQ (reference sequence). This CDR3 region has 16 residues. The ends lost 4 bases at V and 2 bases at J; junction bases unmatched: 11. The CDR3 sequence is CASSSGRTGQAYEQYF. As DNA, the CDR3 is TGTGCCAGCAGCTCGGGCCGGACAGGTCAAGCCTACGAGCAGTACTTC.

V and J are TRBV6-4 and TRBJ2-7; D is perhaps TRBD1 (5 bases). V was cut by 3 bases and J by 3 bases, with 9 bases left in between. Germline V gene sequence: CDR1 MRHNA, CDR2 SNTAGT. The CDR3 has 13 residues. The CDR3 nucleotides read TGTGCCAGCAGTGAAGGGGTAAACTACGAGCAGTACTTC. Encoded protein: CASSEGVNYEQYF.

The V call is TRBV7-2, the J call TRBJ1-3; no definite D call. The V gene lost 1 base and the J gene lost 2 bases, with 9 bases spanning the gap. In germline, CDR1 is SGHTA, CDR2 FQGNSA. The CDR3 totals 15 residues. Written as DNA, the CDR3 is TGTGCCAGCAGCTTAGGCAGAGAGGCTGGAAACACCATATATTTT. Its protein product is CASSLGREAGNTIYF.

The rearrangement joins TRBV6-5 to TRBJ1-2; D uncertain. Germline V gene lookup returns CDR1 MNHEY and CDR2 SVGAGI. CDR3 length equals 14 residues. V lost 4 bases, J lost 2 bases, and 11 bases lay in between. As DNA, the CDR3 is TGTGCCAGCAGTTCGCCACTCGGGAACTATGGCTACACCTTC. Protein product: CASSSPLGNYGYTF.

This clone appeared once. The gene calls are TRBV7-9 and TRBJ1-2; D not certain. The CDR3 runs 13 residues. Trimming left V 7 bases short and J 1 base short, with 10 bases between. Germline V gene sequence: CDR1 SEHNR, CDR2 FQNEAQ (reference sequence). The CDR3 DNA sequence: TGTGCCAGCACCTGGGAGCATAACTATGGCTACACCTTC. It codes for CASTWEHNYGYTF. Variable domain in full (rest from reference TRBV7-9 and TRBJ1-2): DTGVSQNPRHKITKRGQNVTFRCDPISEHNRLYWYRQTLGQGPEFLTYFQNEAQLEKSRLLSDRFSAERPKGSFSTLEIQRTEQGDSAMYLCASTWEHNYGYTFGSGTRLTVV.

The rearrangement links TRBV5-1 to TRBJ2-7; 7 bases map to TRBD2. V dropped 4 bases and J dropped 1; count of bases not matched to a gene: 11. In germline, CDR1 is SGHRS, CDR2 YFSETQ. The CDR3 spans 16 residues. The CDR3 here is CASSPSGGRRSYEQYF. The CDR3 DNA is TGCGCCAGCAGCCCCTCAGGCGGGAGAAGGTCCTACGAGCAGTACTTC.

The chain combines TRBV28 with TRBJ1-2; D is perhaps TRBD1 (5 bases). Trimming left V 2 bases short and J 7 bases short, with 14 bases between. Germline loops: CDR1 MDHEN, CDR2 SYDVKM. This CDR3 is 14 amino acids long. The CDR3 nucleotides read TGTGCCAGCAGTTTAACAGGTTCCCCGCGTGGCTACACCTTC. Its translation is CASSLTGSPRGYTF.

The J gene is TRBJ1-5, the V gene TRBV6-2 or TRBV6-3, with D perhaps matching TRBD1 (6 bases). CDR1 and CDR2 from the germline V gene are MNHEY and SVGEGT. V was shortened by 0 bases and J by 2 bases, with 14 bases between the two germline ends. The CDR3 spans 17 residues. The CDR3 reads CASSYSERGAGNQPQHF. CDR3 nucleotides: TGTGCCAGCAGTTACTCCGAGCGGGGGGCAGGCAATCAGCCCCAGCATTTT.

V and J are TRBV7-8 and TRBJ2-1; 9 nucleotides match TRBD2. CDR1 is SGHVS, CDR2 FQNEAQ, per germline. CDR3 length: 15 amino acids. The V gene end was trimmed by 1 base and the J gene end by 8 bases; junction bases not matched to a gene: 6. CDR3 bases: TGTGCCAGCAGCTTAGTTCTAGCGGGATGGGATGAGCAGTTCTTC. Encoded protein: CASSLVLAGWDEQFF. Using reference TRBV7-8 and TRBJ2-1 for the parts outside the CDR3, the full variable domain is GAGVSQSPRYKVAKRGQDVALRCDPISGHVSLFWYQQALGQGPEFLTYFQNEAQLDKSGLPSDRFFAERPEGSVSTLKIQRTQQEDSAVYLCASSLVLAGWDEQFFGPGTRLTVL.

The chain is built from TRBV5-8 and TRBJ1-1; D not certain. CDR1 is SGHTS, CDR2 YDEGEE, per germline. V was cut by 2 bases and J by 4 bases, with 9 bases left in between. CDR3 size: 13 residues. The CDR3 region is CASSLRVGTEAFF. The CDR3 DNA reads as TGTGCCAGCAGCTTAAGGGTCGGCACTGAAGCTTTCTTT.

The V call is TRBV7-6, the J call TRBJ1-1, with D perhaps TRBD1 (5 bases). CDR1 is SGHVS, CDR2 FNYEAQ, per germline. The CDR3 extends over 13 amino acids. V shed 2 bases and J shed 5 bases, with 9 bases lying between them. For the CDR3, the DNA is TGTGCCAGCAGCTTAAAGAGGGGAACTGAAGCTTTCTTT. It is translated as CASSLKRGTEAFF.

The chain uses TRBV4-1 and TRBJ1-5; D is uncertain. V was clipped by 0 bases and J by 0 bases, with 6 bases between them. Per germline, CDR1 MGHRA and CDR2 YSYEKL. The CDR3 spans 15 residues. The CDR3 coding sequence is TGCGCCAGCAGCCAAGATCTTAATAGCAATCAGCCCCAGCATTTT. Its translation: CASSQDLNSNQPQHF.

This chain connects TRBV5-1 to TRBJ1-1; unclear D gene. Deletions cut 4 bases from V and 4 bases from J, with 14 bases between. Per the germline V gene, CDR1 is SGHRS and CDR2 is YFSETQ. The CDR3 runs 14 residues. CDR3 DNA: TGCGCCAGCAGCCCGCGGATTGCGGGCACTGAAGCTTTCTTT. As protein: CASSPRIAGTEAFF.

The CDR3 loop is CASSIQGVMNTEAFF. The CDR3 region has the DNA TGTGCCAGTAGTATCCAGGGGGTGATGAACACTGAAGCTTTCTTT. The chain uses TRBV19 and TRBJ1-1; TRBD1 matches 7 bases. Per germline, CDR1 LNHDA and CDR2 SQIVND (reference sequence). This CDR3 spans 15 amino acids. The trim removed 3 bases at V and 0 bases at J, leaving 4 bases unmatched. The variable domain in full, with the rest retrieved from reference TRBV19 and TRBJ1-1, is DGGITQSPKYLFRKEGQNVTLSCEQNLNHDAMYWYRQDPGQGLRLIYYSQIVNDFQKGDIAEGYSVSREKKESFPLTVTSAQKNPTAFYLCASSIQGVMNTEAFFGQGTRLTVV.

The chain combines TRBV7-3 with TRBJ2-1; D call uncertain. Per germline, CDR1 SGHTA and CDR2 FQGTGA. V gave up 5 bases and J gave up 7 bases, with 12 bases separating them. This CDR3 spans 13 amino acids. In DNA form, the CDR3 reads TGTGCCAGCAGCGGACGCCCTGGGAATGAGCAGTTCTTC. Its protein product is CASSGRPGNEQFF.

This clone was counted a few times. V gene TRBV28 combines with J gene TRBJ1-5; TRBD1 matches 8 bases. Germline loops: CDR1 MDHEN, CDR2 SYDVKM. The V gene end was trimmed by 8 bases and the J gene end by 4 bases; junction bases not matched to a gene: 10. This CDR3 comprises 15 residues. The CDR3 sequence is CASGDGQGENQPQHF. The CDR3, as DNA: TGTGCCAGCGGAGACGGACAGGGAGAGAATCAGCCCCAGCATTTT. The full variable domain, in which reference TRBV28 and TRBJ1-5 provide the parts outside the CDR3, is DVKVTQSSRYLVKRTGEKVFLECVQDMDHENMFWYRQDPGLGLRLIYFSYDVKMKEKGDIPEGYSVSREKKERFSLILESASTNQTSMYLCASGDGQGENQPQHFGDGTRLSIL.

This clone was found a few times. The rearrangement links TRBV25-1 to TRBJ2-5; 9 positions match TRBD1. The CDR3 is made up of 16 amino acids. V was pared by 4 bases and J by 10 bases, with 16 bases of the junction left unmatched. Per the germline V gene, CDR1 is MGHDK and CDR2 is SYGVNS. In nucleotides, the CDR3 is TGTGCCAGCAGTGGAACAGGGGGCGTTCGGGAGAATATCCAGTACTTC. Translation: CASSGTGGVRENIQYF.

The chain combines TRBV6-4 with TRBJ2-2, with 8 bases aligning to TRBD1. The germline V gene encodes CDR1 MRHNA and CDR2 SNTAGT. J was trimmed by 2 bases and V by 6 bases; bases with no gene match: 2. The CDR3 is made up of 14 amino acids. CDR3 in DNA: TGTGCCAGCAGAGGACAGGGAAACACCGGGGAGCTGTTTTTT. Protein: CASRGQGNTGELFF.

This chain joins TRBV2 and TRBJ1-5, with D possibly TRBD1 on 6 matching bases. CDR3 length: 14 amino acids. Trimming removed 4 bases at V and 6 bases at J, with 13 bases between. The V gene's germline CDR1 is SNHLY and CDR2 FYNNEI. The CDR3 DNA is TGTGCCAGCAGTGCACAGGGAGTTAGTCAGCCCCAGCATTTT. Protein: CASSAQGVSQPQHF.

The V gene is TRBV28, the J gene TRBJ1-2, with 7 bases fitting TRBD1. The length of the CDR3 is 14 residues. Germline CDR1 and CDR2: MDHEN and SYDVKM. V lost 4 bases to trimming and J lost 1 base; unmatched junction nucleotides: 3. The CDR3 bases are TGTGCCAGCAGTTCACAGGGGTTTAACTATGGCTACACCTTC. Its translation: CASSSQGFNYGYTF.